The next 20 T cell receptor beta chains were all read from a single sample in a study of blood T cell repertoires in COVID-19. Sequenced by immunoSEQ multiplex PCR; TCRdb stores in-frame clones only, minus some. The sample lists over 60,000 clones; more than 75% were seen once. The sequenced sample was peripheral blood. Receptor source: a woman of 80 years or more with acute or convalescent COVID-19.

The chain has TRBV7-8 and TRBJ1-5; 9 nucleotides match TRBD1. CDR1 is SGHVS and CDR2 is FQNEAQ in the germline V gene. The trim removed 5 bases at V and 5 bases at J, leaving 4 bases unmatched. This CDR3 comprises 14 residues. The CDR3 spells CASSLDRGYQPQHF. The CDR3 bases are TGTGCCAGCAGCCTAGACAGGGGGTATCAGCCCCAGCATTTT.

The genes are TRBV11-3 and TRBJ2-2; possible D gene TRBD2, 7 bases. Trimming took off 5 bases at V and 7 bases at J, with 20 bases between the two ends. CDR3 size: 16 residues. The germline gives CDR1 SGHNT, CDR2 YENEEA. This chain's CDR3 is CASSNGGGTRIGELFF. CDR3 sequence (DNA): TGTGCCAGCAGCAATGGGGGGGGCACGCGGATCGGGGAGCTGTTTTTT.

The gene calls are TRBV4-3 and TRBJ2-3; 8 bases map to TRBD1. From germline, CDR1 is LGHNA and CDR2 YSLEER. Trimming cost V 0 bases and J 3 bases; bases outside gene matches: 8. The CDR3 loop spans 17 amino acids. CDR3 protein: CASSQERTGHGTDTQYF. In nucleotides, the CDR3 is TGCGCCAGCAGCCAAGAGAGGACAGGGCATGGGACAGATACGCAGTATTTT.

CDR3 in amino acids: CASSQGGSATGHNEQFF. For the CDR3, the DNA is TGTGCCAGCAGCCAAGGTGGGAGCGCTACTGGTCACAATGAGCAGTTCTTC. This chain connects TRBV4-2 to TRBJ2-1; the D gene is possibly TRBD2 (5 bases). V was trimmed by 1 base and J by 5 bases, leaving 18 bases between them. From germline, CDR1 is LGHNA and CDR2 YNFKEQ. CDR3 size: 17 residues.

The chain joins TRBV7-6 to TRBJ2-7; 7 bases match TRBD1. Germline-derived CDR1 and CDR2 are SGHVS and FNYEAQ. J gave up 3 bases and V 4 bases, and 9 bases lay outside the gene matches. This CDR3 comprises 15 residues. In nucleotides, the CDR3 is TGTGCCAGCAGCTCCCAAAATCCAGGGGGCTACGAGCAGTACTTC. Translated: CASSSQNPGGYEQYF.

The V gene is TRBV7-3, the J gene TRBJ2-3, with D possibly matching TRBD2 (5 bases). V shed 0 bases and J shed 0 bases, with 7 bases lying between them. This CDR3 has 15 residues. Germline V gene data show CDR1 as SGHTA and CDR2 as FQGTGA. DNA for the CDR3: TGTGCCAGCAGCTTAACGCCGGGGAGCACAGATACGCAGTATTTT. This gives the protein CASSLTPGSTDTQYF.

The V and J genes are TRBV12-3 or TRBV12-4 and TRBJ2-5; D possibly corresponds to TRBD1 (6 bases). The V gene lost 7 bases and the J gene lost 5 bases, with 8 bases spanning the gap. This CDR3 is 11 amino acids long. CDR3 DNA sequence: TGTGCCAGCACGCAGGGGGAGACCCAGTACTTC. Protein: CASTQGETQYF.

V and J are TRBV27 and TRBJ2-7; D is possibly TRBD2 (6 bases). CDR1 is MNHEY and CDR2 is SMNVEV in the germline V gene (reference sequence). The CDR3 loop spans 16 amino acids. Trimming stripped 3 bases from V and 9 bases from J, with 24 bases between. The DNA for the CDR3 is TGTGCCAGCAGTTTCCGGTCGACAGTCACTCGTAGCGGGCAGTACTTC. As protein: CASSFRSTVTRSGQYF.

The chain recombines TRBV12-3 or TRBV12-4 with TRBJ1-2; weak D call: TRBD1 (6 bases). The CDR3 extends over 13 amino acids. Trimming removed 5 bases at V and 6 bases at J, with 13 bases between. The CDR3 DNA follows: TGTGCCAGCAGTGTAACAGGGCCCAATGGCTACACCTTC. Its protein is CASSVTGPNGYTF.

The chain links TRBV9 to TRBJ2-2; TRBD1 aligns across 8 bases. Germline V gene lookup returns CDR1 SGDLS and CDR2 YYNGEE. CDR3 length equals 16 residues. Losses at the gene ends were 0 bases for V and 5 bases for J; bases not matched to a gene: 6. The CDR3 region is CASSVDGDRRTGELFF. CDR3 bases: TGTGCCAGCAGCGTAGACGGGGACAGGAGGACCGGGGAGCTGTTTTTT. Full variable domain (rest looked up from reference TRBV9 and TRBJ2-2): DSGVTQTPKHLITATGQRVTLRCSPRSGDLSVYWYQQSLDQGLQFLIQYYNGEERAKGNILERFSAQQFPDLHSELNLSSLELGDSALYFCASSVDGDRRTGELFFGEGSRLTVL.

The chain has TRBV10-3 and TRBJ1-1; the match to TRBD1 covers 8 bases. The trim removed 4 bases at V and 14 bases at J, leaving 27 bases unmatched. CDR3 length equals 18 residues. The germline V gene has CDR1 ENHRY and CDR2 SYGVKD. CDR3 bases: TGTGCCATCAGTGGAGGACAGGGAGCTTGGGGCGACAACCCGACGCGGTTCTTT. This encodes CAISGGQGAWGDNPTRFF.

This chain uses TRBV7-8 with TRBJ2-3; TRBD2 agrees at 13 bases. The CDR3 has 17 amino acids. V dropped 1 base and J dropped 8; count of bases not matched to a gene: 9. The germline V gene encodes CDR1 SGHVS and CDR2 FQNEAQ. The CDR3 region has the DNA TGTGCCAGCAGCTTAGGGGCTACTAGCGGGAGGGTTGGTACGCAGTATTTT. Its translation: CASSLGATSGRVGTQYF.

The gene calls are TRBV7-9 and TRBJ1-3; no clear D gene. The CDR3 totals 16 residues. Looked up from germline, CDR1 is SEHNR and CDR2 is FQNEAQ (reference sequence). The V gene lost 1 base and the J gene lost 0 bases, with 10 bases spanning the gap. CDR3 sequence: CASSLGGYDSGNTIYF. CDR3 in DNA: TGTGCCAGCAGCTTAGGCGGGTACGACTCTGGAAACACCATATATTTT.

The table lists this clone with a count of one. V usage is TRBV5-4 and J usage is TRBJ2-7; 11 bases are shared with TRBD2. Germline CDR1 reads SGHNT; CDR2 reads YYREEE (reference sequence). This CDR3 comprises 16 residues. The V and J ends lost 0 bases and 7 bases, in that order; junction bases with no gene match: 9. CDR3 DNA sequence: TGTGCCAGCAGCTTGGGGGGACTAGCGGCGAGTAGGGAGCAGTACTTC. Translating it yields CASSLGGLAASREQYF.

This clone showed up just once. Here the CDR3 reads CSVESVYGYTF. The CDR3 DNA is TGCAGCGTTGAATCAGTCTATGGCTACACCTTC. This chain uses TRBV29-1 with TRBJ1-2; D uncertain. The CDR3 spans 11 residues. V lost 2 bases and J lost 4, with 5 bases in between. The germline gives CDR1 SQVTM, CDR2 ANQGSEA.

This chain joins TRBV20-1 and TRBJ1-1; D is unclear. This CDR3 is built from 12 residues. Germline lookup yields CDR1 DFQATT and CDR2 SNEGSKA (reference sequence). The V end was cut by 3 bases, the J end by 2 bases, with 7 bases between. This chain's CDR3 is CSASQINTEAFF. Here the CDR3 DNA reads TGCAGTGCTAGTCAGATTAACACTGAAGCTTTCTTT.

The rearrangement links TRBV6-2 or TRBV6-3 to TRBJ1-5; 8 nucleotides align to TRBD1. With V trimmed by 6 bases and J by 1 base, 14 bases remained unmatched. CDR1 is MNHEY, CDR2 SVGEGT, per germline. The CDR3 covers 18 residues. The CDR3 reads CASSWDRSSGASNQPQHF. The CDR3 region has the DNA TGTGCCAGCAGCTGGGACAGGAGCTCAGGTGCGAGCAATCAGCCCCAGCATTTT.

V is TRBV7-3 and J is TRBJ1-1; 8 nucleotides match TRBD1. In germline, CDR1 is SGHTA, CDR2 FQGTGA. The CDR3 contains 15 residues. With 5 bases clipped from V and 0 bases from J, the junction kept 5 bases outside the gene matches. CDR3 DNA: TGTGCCAGCAGCAACGGACAGGGCCTGAACACTGAAGCTTTCTTT. This codes for CASSNGQGLNTEAFF.

The rearrangement joins TRBV3-1 (or the pseudogene TRBV3-2) to TRBJ2-3; TRBD2 matches at 14 bases. V shed 2 bases and J 14 bases; nucleotides not matched to a gene: 9. CDR3 length equals 15 residues. CDR1 and CDR2 from the germline V gene are LGHDT and YNNKEL (reference sequence). The CDR3, as DNA: TGTGCCAGCAGCCAAACGGGACTAGCGGGAGAGCCTCTGTATTTT. It translates to CASSQTGLAGEPLYF.

The chain employs TRBV19 and TRBJ2-5, with D possibly TRBD2 on 5 matching bases. The CDR3 consists of 13 residues. V lost 8 bases and J lost 0, with 10 bases in between. Germline CDR1 reads LNHDA; CDR2 reads SQIVND (reference sequence). The CDR3 DNA sequence: TGTGCCAGTTCTTTCGGGAACCAAGAGACCCAGTACTTC. Encoded protein: CASSFGNQETQYF.